This T cell receptor beta chain is drawn from a study of blood T cell repertoires in COVID-19. Per the study methods: For nucleated cells, counts were estimated from reference gene primer amplification. TCRdb's table, derived via immunoSEQ multiplex PCR, lists solely in-frame clones and lacks some. V, J and clone size are those of that table, while D and trimming were read from the DNA. The sample lists about 200,000 clones, approximately 85% occurring once. The J segment lost 4 bases and the V segment lost 1 base, leaving 4 bases of the junction unmatched. The V gene's germline CDR1 is SGHRS and CDR2 YFSETQ. The CDR3 length is 15 residues.

The clonotype was recovered from a woman aged 50 to 60 with active or convalescent COVID-19. The J gene is TRBJ2-1, the V gene TRBV5-1; the match to TRBD1 covers 8 bases. The sequencing sample was made of peripheral blood. For the CDR3, the DNA is TGCGCCAGCAGCTTGCAGGGGGCCGGATACAATGAGCAGTTCTTC. This codes for CASSLQGAGYNEQFF.